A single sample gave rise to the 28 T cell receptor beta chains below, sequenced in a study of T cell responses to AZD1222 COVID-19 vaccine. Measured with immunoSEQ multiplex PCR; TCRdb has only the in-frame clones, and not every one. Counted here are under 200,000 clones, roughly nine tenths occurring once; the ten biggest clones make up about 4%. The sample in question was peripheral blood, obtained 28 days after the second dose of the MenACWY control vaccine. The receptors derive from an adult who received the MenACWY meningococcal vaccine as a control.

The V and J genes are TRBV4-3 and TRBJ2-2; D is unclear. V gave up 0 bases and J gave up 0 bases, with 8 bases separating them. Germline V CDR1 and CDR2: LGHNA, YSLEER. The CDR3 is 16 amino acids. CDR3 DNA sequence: TGCGCCAGCAGCCAAGATCTTTTTACGAACACCGGGGAGCTGTTTTTT. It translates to CASSQDLFTNTGELFF.

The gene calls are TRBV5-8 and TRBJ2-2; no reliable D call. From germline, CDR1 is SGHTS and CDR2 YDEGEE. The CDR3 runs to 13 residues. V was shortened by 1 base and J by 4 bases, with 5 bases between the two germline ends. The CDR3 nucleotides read TGTGCCAGCAGCTTGAGTCCCACCGGGGAGCTGTTTTTT. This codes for CASSLSPTGELFF. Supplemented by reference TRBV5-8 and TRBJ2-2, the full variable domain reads EAGVTQSPTHLIKTRGQQATLRCSPISGHTSVYWYQQALGLGLQFLLWYDEGEERNRGNFPPRFSGRQFPNYSSELNVNALELEDSALYLCASSLSPTGELFFGEGSRLTVL.

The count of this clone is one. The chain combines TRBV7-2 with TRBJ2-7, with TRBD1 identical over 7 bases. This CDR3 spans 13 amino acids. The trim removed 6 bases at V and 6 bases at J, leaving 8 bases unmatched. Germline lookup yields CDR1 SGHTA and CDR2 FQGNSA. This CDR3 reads CASRPTGLIEQYF. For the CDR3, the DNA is TGTGCCAGCAGGCCGACAGGGTTGATCGAGCAGTACTTC.

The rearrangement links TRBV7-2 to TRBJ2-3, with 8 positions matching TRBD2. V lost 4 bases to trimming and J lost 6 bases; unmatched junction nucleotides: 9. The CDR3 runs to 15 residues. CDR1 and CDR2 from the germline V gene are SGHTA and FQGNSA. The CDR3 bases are TGTGCCAGCAGCTCGGGAGGGGCGTGGAGGGATACGCAGTATTTT. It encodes CASSSGGAWRDTQYF.

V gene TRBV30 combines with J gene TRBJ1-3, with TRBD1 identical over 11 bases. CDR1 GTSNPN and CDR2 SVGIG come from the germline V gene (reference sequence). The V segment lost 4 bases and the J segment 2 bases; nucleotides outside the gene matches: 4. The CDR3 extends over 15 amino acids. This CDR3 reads CAWIGQGATGNTIYF. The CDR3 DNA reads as TGTGCCTGGATAGGACAGGGGGCGACTGGAAACACCATATATTTT.

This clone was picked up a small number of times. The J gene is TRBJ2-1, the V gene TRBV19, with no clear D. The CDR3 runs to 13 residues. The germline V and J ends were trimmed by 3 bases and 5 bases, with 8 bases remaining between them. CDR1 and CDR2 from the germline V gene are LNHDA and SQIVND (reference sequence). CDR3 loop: CASSMDLNNEQFF. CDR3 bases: TGTGCCAGTAGTATGGACCTAAACAATGAGCAGTTCTTC.

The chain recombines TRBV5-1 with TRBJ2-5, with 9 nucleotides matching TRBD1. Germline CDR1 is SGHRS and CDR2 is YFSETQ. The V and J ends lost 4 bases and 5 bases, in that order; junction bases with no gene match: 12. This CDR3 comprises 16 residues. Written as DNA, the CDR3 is TGCGCCAGCAGCCCGGGGACAGGGATGGGCTTGGAGACCCAGTACTTC. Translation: CASSPGTGMGLETQYF.

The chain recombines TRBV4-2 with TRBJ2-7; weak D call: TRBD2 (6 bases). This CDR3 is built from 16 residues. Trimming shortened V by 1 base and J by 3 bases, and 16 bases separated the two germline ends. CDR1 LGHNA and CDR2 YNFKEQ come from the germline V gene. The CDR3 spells CASSQAAGLESYEQYF. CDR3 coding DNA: TGTGCCAGCAGCCAAGCGGCGGGGCTTGAGAGCTACGAGCAGTACTTC.

The DNA for the CDR3 is TGTGCCAGCAAAAGTTATAGCAATCAGCCCCAGCATTTT. Encoded protein: CASKSYSNQPQHF. This chain links TRBV12-3 or TRBV12-4 with TRBJ1-5; no firm D call. The CDR3 has 13 amino acids. The ends were cut back, 7 bases at V and 0 bases at J, with 7 bases in the middle.

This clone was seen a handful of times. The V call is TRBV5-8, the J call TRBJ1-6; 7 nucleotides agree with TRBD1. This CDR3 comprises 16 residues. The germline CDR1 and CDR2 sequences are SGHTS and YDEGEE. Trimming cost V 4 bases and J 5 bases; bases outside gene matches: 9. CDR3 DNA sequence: TGTGCCAGCAGCAAAGGGGGCGTCCCCAATAATTCACCCCTCCACTTT. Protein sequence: CASSKGGVPNNSPLHF.

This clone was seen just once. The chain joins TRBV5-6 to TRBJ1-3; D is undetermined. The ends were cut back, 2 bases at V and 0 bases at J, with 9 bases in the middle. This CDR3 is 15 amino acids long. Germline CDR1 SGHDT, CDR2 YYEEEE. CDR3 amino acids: CASSFGSLSGNTIYF. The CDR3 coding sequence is TGTGCCAGCAGCTTTGGTTCCCTCTCTGGAAACACCATATATTTT. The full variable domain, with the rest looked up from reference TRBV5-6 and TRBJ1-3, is DAGVTQSPTHLIKTRGQQVTLRCSPKSGHDTVSWYQQALGQGPQFIFQYYEEEERQRGNFPDRFSGHQFPNYSSELNVNALLLGDSALYLCASSFGSLSGNTIYFGEGSWLTVV.

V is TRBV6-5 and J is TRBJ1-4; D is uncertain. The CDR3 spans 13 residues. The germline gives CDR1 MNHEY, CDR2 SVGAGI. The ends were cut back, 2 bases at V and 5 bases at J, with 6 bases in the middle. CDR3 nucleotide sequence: TGTGCCAGCAGTTACGTGGGGAATGAAAAACTGTTTTTT. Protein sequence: CASSYVGNEKLFF.

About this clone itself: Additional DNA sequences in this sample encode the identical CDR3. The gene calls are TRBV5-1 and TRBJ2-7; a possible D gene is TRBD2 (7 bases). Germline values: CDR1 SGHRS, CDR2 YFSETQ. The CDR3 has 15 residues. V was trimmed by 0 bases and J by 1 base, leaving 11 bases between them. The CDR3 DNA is TGCGCCAGCAGCTTGGCGGGGGGCCTATCCTACGAGCAGTACTTC. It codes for CASSLAGGLSYEQYF.

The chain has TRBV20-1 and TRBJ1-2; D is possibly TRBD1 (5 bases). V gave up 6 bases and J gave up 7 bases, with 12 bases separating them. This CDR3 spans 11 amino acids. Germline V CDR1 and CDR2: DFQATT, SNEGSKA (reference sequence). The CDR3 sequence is CSAQGVSGYTF. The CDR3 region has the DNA TGCAGTGCCCAGGGTGTTAGTGGCTACACCTTC.

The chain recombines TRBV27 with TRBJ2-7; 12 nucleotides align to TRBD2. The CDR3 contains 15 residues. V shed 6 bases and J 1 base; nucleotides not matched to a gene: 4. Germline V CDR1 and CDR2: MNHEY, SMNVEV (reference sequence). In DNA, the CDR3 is TGTGCCAGCAGGTCGACTAGCGGGAGATCCTACGAGCAGTACTTC. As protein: CASRSTSGRSYEQYF.

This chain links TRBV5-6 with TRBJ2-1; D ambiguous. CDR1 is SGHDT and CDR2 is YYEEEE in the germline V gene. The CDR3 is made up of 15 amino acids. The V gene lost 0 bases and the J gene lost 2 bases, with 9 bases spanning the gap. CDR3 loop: CASSLVERPYNEQFF. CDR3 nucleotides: TGTGCCAGCAGCTTGGTCGAGCGTCCCTACAATGAGCAGTTCTTC. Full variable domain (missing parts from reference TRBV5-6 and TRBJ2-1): DAGVTQSPTHLIKTRGQQVTLRCSPKSGHDTVSWYQQALGQGPQFIFQYYEEEERQRGNFPDRFSGHQFPNYSSELNVNALLLGDSALYLCASSLVERPYNEQFFGPGTRLTVL.

The chain's CDR3 is CASSLIVGGSETQYF. Written as DNA, the CDR3 is TGTGCCAGCAGCTTAATTGTCGGCGGGAGCGAGACCCAGTACTTC. V usage is TRBV11-2 and J usage is TRBJ2-5; 7 positions agree with TRBD2. Trimming removed 2 bases from V and 5 bases from J; junction bases left unmatched: 8. Germline V gene lookup returns CDR1 SGHAT and CDR2 FQNNGV. The CDR3 sequence is 15 residues long.

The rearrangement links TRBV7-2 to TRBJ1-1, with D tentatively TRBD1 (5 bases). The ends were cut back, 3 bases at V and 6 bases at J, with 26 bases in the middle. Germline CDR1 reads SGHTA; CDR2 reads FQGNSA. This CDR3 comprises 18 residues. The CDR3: CASSFTGTRNLLNPEAFF. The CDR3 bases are TGTGCCAGCAGCTTTACCGGGACCCGGAATCTCCTTAACCCTGAAGCTTTCTTT.

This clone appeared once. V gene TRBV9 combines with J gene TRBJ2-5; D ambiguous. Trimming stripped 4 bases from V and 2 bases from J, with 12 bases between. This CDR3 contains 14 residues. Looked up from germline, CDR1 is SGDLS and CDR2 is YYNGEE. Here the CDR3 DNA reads TGTGCCAGCAGCCGCCTCTCACTTCAAGAGACCCAGTACTTC. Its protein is CASSRLSLQETQYF.

CDR3 loop: CASSVELADTYNEQFF. CDR3 DNA: TGTGCCAGCAGCGTAGAACTAGCGGATACCTACAATGAGCAGTTCTTC. The chain links TRBV9 to TRBJ2-1, with 8 positions matching TRBD2. Looked up from germline, CDR1 is SGDLS and CDR2 is YYNGEE. CDR3 length equals 16 residues. V trimming: 0 bases; J trimming: 2 bases; junction bases outside the gene matches: 4.

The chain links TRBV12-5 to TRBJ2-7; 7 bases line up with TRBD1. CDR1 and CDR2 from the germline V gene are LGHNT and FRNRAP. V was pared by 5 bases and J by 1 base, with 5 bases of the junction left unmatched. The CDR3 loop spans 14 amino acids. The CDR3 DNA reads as TGTGCTAGTGGTGGCAGGGGGAGATCCTACGAGCAGTACTTC. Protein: CASGGRGRSYEQYF.

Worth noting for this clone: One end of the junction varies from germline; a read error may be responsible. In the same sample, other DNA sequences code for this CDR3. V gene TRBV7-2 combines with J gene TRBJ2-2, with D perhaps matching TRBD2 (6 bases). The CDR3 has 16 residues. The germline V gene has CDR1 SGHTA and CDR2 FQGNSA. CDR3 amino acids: CASSPPAEGRTGELFF. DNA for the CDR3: TGTGCCAGCAGCCCCCCGGCGGAGGGTCGCACCGGGGAACTGTTTTTT.

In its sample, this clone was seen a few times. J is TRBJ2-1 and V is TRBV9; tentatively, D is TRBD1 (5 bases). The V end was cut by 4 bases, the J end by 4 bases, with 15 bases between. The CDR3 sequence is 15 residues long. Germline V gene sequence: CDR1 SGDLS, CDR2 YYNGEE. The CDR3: CASSPTPDSYNEQFF. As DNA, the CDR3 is TGTGCCAGCAGCCCTACCCCCGACAGTTACAATGAGCAGTTCTTC.

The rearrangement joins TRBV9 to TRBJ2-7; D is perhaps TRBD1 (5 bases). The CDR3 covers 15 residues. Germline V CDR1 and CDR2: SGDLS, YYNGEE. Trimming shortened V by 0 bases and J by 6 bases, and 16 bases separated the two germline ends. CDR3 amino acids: CASSVGPDSLSEQYF. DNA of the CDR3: TGTGCCAGCAGCGTAGGGCCTGACAGTCTATCCGAGCAGTACTTC. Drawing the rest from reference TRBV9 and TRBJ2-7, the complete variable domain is DSGVTQTPKHLITATGQRVTLRCSPRSGDLSVYWYQQSLDQGLQFLIQYYNGEERAKGNILERFSAQQFPDLHSELNLSSLELGDSALYFCASSVGPDSLSEQYFGPGTRLTVT.

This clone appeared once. This CDR3 reads CASSLDRGINGYTF. Here the CDR3 DNA reads TGTGCCAGCAGCTTAGACAGGGGGATAAATGGCTACACCTTC. This chain links TRBV11-3 with TRBJ1-2, with 7 positions matching TRBD1. Germline loops: CDR1 SGHNT, CDR2 YENEEA. This CDR3 contains 14 residues. Trimming removed 0 bases from V and 6 bases from J; junction bases left unmatched: 4.

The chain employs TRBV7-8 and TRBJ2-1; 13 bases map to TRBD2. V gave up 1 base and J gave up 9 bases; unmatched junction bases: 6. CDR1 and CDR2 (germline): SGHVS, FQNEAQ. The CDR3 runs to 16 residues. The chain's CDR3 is CASSLGAGLAGVEQFF. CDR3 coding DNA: TGTGCCAGCAGCTTAGGGGCAGGACTAGCGGGAGTTGAGCAGTTCTTC.

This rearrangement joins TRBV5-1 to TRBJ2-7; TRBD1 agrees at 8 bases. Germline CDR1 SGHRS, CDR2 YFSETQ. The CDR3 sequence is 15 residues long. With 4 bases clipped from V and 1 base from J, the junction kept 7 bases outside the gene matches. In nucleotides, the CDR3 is TGCGCCAGCAGCCCGGCGGACAGGGTTTCCTACGAGCAGTACTTC. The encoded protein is CASSPADRVSYEQYF.

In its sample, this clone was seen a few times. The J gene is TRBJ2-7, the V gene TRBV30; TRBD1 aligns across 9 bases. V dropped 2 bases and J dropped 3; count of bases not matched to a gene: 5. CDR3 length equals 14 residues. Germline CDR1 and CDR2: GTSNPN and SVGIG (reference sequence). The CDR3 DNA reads TGTGCCTGGAGTACAGGGGGCAGCGTCTACGAGCAGTACTTC. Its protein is CAWSTGGSVYEQYF.